The 7 T cell receptor beta chains listed next were all sequenced from one sample in a study of cytomegalovirus exposure and HLA in healthy donors. The primer mix had 60 Vbeta and 13 Jbeta primers. Measured with immunoSEQ multiplex PCR; TCRdb has only the in-frame clones, and not every one. Altogether roughly 200,000 clones are present, around 73% being singletons, with the ten largest covering approximately 3%. The specimen sequenced was PBMCs. The receptor source for this set is a young woman in good health and CMV-seronegative.

This clone was seen a few times. The V call is TRBV7-6, the J call TRBJ2-3; 7 positions match TRBD1. This CDR3 spans 15 amino acids. The germline CDR1 and CDR2 sequences are SGHVS and FNYEAQ. The V gene end was trimmed by 5 bases and the J gene end by 8 bases; junction bases not matched to a gene: 13. The CDR3 here is CASSRDRQGLGTQYF. The CDR3 DNA reads as TGTGCCAGCAGCAGAGACAGACAGGGTCTGGGTACGCAGTATTTT.

Details on this clone: The identical CDR3 is also encoded by other nucleotide sequences in the sample. V is TRBV6-5 and J is TRBJ1-1; D possibly corresponds to TRBD1 (6 bases). V was shortened by 6 bases and J by 0 bases, with 8 bases between the two germline ends. Germline assignment: CDR1 MNHEY and CDR2 SVGAGI. This CDR3 spans 13 amino acids. The CDR3 is CASSGQLNTEAFF. As DNA, the CDR3 is TGTGCCAGCAGCGGACAGTTGAACACTGAAGCTTTCTTT.

This clone was recorded a few times. This chain joins TRBV6-5 and TRBJ2-3, with D possibly TRBD2 on 7 matching bases. CDR1 is MNHEY and CDR2 is SVGAGI in the germline V gene. The CDR3 runs 16 residues. V was clipped by 2 bases and J by 4 bases, with 16 bases between them. CDR3: CASSYDAGARADTQYF. CDR3 coding DNA: TGTGCCAGCAGTTACGACGCGGGGGCTCGGGCAGATACGCAGTATTTT.

This clone was observed a single time. The chain combines TRBV4-1 with TRBJ1-5; a possible D gene is TRBD1 (6 bases). The germline V and J ends were trimmed by 4 bases and 3 bases, with 22 bases remaining between them. The V gene's germline CDR1 is MGHRA and CDR2 YSYEKL. CDR3 size: 18 residues. Here the CDR3 reads CASSPSTTPTGNNQPQHF. CDR3 sequence (DNA): TGCGCCAGCAGCCCAAGTACCACACCTACAGGGAACAATCAGCCCCAGCATTTT.

This clone came up a few times. The chain has TRBV18 and TRBJ1-1; D is uncertain. Germline V gene sequence: CDR1 KGHSH, CDR2 LQKENI. V lost 0 bases, J lost 5 bases, and 7 bases lay in between. The CDR3 has 13 amino acids. CDR3 loop: CASSPPEQTEAFF. CDR3 DNA: TGTGCCAGCTCACCACCGGAACAGACTGAAGCTTTCTTT.

This chain joins TRBV5-6 and TRBJ2-5; D perhaps matches TRBD1 (5 bases). The better agreement between TRBJ2-7 and the DNA end casts doubt on the J call. The CDR3 extends over 13 amino acids. Germline V gene sequence: CDR1 SGHDT, CDR2 YYEEEE. The CDR3: CASSYGFRGEQYF. As DNA, the CDR3 is TGTGCCAGCAGCTACGGGTTTAGGGGCGAGCAGTACTTC.

V usage is TRBV6-4 and J usage is TRBJ2-2; TRBD2 agrees at 14 bases. Trimming at V came to 5 bases and at J to 5 bases, leaving 4 bases not matched to a gene. The CDR3 has 16 amino acids. In germline, CDR1 is MRHNA, CDR2 SNTAGT. CDR3 residues: CASSPGLAGVTGELFF. In nucleotides, the CDR3 is TGTGCCAGCAGTCCGGGACTAGCGGGAGTTACCGGGGAGCTGTTTTTT.